This T cell receptor (beta chain) was found in a study of blood T cells in healthy people across ages. Primed by a sample-barcoded 5' primer and a J-beta primer mix, a second PCR proceeded for about 6 to 11 cycles. TCRdb re-derived calls from the 5' RACE reads in MiXCR, one entry per CDR3 protein. Among some 560,000 distinct CDR3 sequences listed, about 28% were seen once. The CDR3 is 15 residues long. V gave up 2 bases and J gave up 0 bases, with 10 bases separating them. The same specimen was also included in a second study, on T cells of mothers and their children. According to that study: Normalized overlap was always slightly, never significantly, higher in related than unrelated mother-child pairs.

The chain employs TRBV12-3 or TRBV12-4 and TRBJ1-1; D gene unclear. This receptor was identified in a boy between 2 and 15 years old in good health. The sample was blood. In nucleotides, the CDR3 is TGTGCCAGCAGTTTAAGCGGGCAGGTGAACACTGAAGCTTTCTTT. It is translated as CASSLSGQVNTEAFF.